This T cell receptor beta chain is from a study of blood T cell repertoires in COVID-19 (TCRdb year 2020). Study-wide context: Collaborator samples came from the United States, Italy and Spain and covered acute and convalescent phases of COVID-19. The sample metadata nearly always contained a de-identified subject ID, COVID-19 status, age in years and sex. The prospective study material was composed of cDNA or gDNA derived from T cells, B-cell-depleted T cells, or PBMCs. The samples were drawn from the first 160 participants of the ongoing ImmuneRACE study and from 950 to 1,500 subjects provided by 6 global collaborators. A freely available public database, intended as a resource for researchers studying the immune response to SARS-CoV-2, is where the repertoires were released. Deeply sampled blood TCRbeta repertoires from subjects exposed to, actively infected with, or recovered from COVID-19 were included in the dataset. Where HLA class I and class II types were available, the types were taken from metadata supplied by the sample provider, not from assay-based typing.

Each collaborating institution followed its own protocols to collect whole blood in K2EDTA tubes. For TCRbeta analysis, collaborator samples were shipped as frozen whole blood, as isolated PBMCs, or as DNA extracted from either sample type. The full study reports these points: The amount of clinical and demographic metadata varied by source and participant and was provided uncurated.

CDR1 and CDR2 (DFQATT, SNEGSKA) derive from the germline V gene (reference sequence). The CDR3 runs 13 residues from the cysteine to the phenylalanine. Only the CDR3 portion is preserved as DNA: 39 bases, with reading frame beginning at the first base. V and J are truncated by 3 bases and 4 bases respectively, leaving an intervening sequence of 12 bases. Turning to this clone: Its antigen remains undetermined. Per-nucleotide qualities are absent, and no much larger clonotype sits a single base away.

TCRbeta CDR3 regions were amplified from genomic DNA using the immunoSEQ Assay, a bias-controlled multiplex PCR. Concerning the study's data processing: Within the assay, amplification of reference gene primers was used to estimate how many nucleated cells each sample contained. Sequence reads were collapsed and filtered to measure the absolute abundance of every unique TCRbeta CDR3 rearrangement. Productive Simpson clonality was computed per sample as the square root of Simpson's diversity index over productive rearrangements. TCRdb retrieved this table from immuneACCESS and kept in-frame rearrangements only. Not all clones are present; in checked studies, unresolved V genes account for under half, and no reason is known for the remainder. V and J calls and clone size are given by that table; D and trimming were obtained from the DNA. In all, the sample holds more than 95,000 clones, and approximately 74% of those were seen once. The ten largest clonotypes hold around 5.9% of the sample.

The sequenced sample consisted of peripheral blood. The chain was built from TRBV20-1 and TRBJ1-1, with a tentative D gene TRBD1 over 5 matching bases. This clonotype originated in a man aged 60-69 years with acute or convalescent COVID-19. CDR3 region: CSASDRWSTEAFF. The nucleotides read TGCAGTGCTAGTGACAGATGGTCCACTGAAGCTTTCTTT.